These 14 T cell receptor beta chains came from one sample sequenced in a study of blood T cell repertoires in COVID-19. Only in-frame clones appear in the TCRdb table, and some are missing; sequencing was by immunoSEQ multiplex PCR. The table lists about 310,000 clones, 90% of them singletons. Material for sequencing was peripheral blood. These receptors came from a woman aged 40 to 55 with COVID-19, enrolled during active disease.

The sample holds one count of this clone. The chain has TRBV2 and TRBJ2-7; D is undetermined. There are 12 residues in the CDR3. Trimming removed 5 bases from V and 4 bases from J, with 9 bases in between. From germline, CDR1 is SNHLY and CDR2 FYNNEI. The CDR3 region is CASSYLPYEQYF. The CDR3, as DNA: TGTGCCAGCAGTTACTTGCCTTACGAGCAGTACTTC.

The chain combines TRBV1 with TRBJ1-4; the D segment call TRBD1 is taken from the table without a DNA check. TRBV1 counts as a pseudogene. CDR3 length equals 12 residues. CDR3 sequence reads: CTSSQVQQDNLF. The CDR3 nucleotides read TGCACCAGCAGCCAAGTTCAACAGGACAACTTGTTT.

This chain links TRBV18 with TRBJ1-5, with 7 bases aligning to TRBD1. V lost 3 bases and J lost 3; bases outside the gene matches: 11. This CDR3 comprises 17 residues. From germline, CDR1 is KGHSH and CDR2 LQKENI. CDR3 sequence: CASSPLGGTGDNQPQHF. CDR3 nucleotide sequence: TGTGCCAGCTCACCCCTGGGAGGTACAGGGGACAATCAGCCCCAGCATTTT.

The genes are TRBV7-9 and TRBJ1-3; 7 bases match TRBD1. Germline V CDR1 and CDR2: SEHNR, FQNEAQ (reference sequence). The CDR3 covers 14 residues. CDR3 amino acids: CAIRAGGSGNTIYF. For the CDR3, the DNA is TGTGCTATCCGGGCAGGGGGTTCGGGAAACACCATATATTTT.

Only a few counts were recorded for this clone. The chain employs TRBV28 and TRBJ1-6; 7 bases are a match to TRBD1. J was trimmed by 5 bases and V by 7 bases; bases with no gene match: 20. Germline-derived CDR1 and CDR2 are MDHEN and SYDVKM. The CDR3 covers 19 residues. DNA for the CDR3: TGTGCCAGCAATAGGCTAGGGGGCCTTACCTTATGGAATAATTCACCCCTCCACTTT. This gives the protein CASNRLGGLTLWNNSPLHF.

The chain couples TRBV7-2 to TRBJ1-1; tentatively, D is TRBD1 (6 bases). This CDR3 has 15 amino acids. Germline-derived CDR1 and CDR2 are SGHTA and FQGNSA. Trimming cost V 2 bases and J 2 bases, with 12 bases left between them. The CDR3 DNA follows: TGTGCCAGCAGCTTAAGCGGGGGCCGAAACACTGAAGCTTTCTTT. It codes for CASSLSGGRNTEAFF.

The chain employs TRBV7-2 and TRBJ2-1, with D uncertain. The germline CDR1 and CDR2 sequences are SGHTA and FQGNSA. The CDR3 runs 13 residues. V shed 5 bases and J shed 6 bases, with 11 bases lying between them. The chain's CDR3 is CASSAALRNEQFF. The DNA of the CDR3 is TGTGCCAGCAGCGCGGCACTCCGCAATGAGCAGTTCTTC.

The rearrangement joins TRBV19 to TRBJ1-5; TRBD1 agrees at 7 bases. In germline, CDR1 is LNHDA, CDR2 SQIVND (reference sequence). The V and J ends lost 1 base and 2 bases, in that order; junction bases with no gene match: 8. The CDR3 runs to 17 residues. CDR3 in amino acids: CASSIVLGQRGNQPQHF. DNA of the CDR3: TGTGCCAGTAGTATAGTGTTGGGACAGAGAGGCAATCAGCCCCAGCATTTT.

The V and J genes are TRBV19 and TRBJ1-5; D call uncertain. The CDR3 length is 13 residues. The V end was cut by 7 bases, the J end by 9 bases, with 16 bases between. CDR1 is LNHDA, CDR2 SQIVND, per germline (reference sequence). The CDR3 reads CASNRPGGWPQHF. The DNA for the CDR3 is TGTGCCAGTAATAGGCCAGGAGGTTGGCCCCAGCATTTT.

The rearrangement joins TRBV30 to TRBJ2-7, with a tentative D call TRBD2 (6 bases). This CDR3 is built from 16 residues. Germline V gene lookup returns CDR1 GTSNPN and CDR2 SVGIG (reference sequence). V was shortened by 3 bases and J by 6 bases, with 24 bases between the two germline ends. The CDR3 coding sequence is TGTGCCTGGAGCCCCATATCGGGGGAACCCTTAGGCGAGCAGTACTTC. This codes for CAWSPISGEPLGEQYF.

The J gene is TRBJ2-1, the V gene TRBV27; a possible D gene is TRBD2 (6 bases). The CDR3 consists of 14 residues. The ends were cut back, 0 bases at V and 6 bases at J, with 9 bases in the middle. Germline CDR1 MNHEY, CDR2 SMNVEV (reference sequence). The CDR3 protein is CASSLSGGVNEQFF. For the CDR3, the DNA is TGTGCCAGCAGTTTATCGGGGGGAGTCAATGAGCAGTTCTTC.

This chain uses TRBV28 with TRBJ2-5, with 9 bases identical to TRBD1. Trimming took 4 bases from V and 4 from J; bases not matched to a gene: 10. Germline V gene sequence: CDR1 MDHEN, CDR2 SYDVKM. This CDR3 comprises 16 residues. Here the CDR3 DNA reads TGTGCCAGCAGTTCGTACCGGGACAGGGTGGGAGAGACCCAGTACTTC. This sequence encodes CASSSYRDRVGETQYF. Using reference TRBV28 and TRBJ2-5 for the parts outside the CDR3, the full variable domain is DVKVTQSSRYLVKRTGEKVFLECVQDMDHENMFWYRQDPGLGLRLIYFSYDVKMKEKGDIPEGYSVSREKKERFSLILESASTNQTSMYLCASSSYRDRVGETQYFGPGTRLLVL.

The rearrangement uses TRBV7-9 and TRBJ2-5, with 8 bases aligning to TRBD1. The CDR3 loop spans 17 amino acids. Germline V gene lookup returns CDR1 SEHNR and CDR2 FQNEAQ (reference sequence). J was trimmed by 5 bases and V by 2 bases; bases with no gene match: 13. This CDR3 reads CASSLRDRRWGYETQYF. The CDR3 DNA is TGTGCCAGCAGCTTAAGGGACAGGCGGTGGGGGTATGAGACCCAGTACTTC.

The chain uses TRBV19 and TRBJ1-5; a weak D match, TRBD1 (6 bases). The germline V and J ends were trimmed by 4 bases and 3 bases, with 13 bases remaining between them. Per the germline V gene, CDR1 is LNHDA and CDR2 is SQIVND (reference sequence). This CDR3 is 15 amino acids long. CDR3: CASSTQGKPNQPQHF. In DNA form, the CDR3 reads TGTGCCAGTAGTACTCAGGGGAAACCCAATCAGCCCCAGCATTTT.